A single sample gave rise to the 22 T cell receptor beta chains below, sequenced in a study of CD8+ T cells in alopecia areata. Researchers took lesional scalp punch biopsies and peripheral blood from people who were alopecia areata patients. RNA extraction and reverse transcription yielded cDNA as sequencing template. Assay: immunoSEQ multiplex PCR; the TCRdb copy retains only in-frame clones and omits some. Of about 20,000 clones listed, around 62% are singletons. Sequences were derived from skin, sampled at week 0. The receptors stem from a human donor with alopecia areata.

This clone was detected only a few times. The V call is TRBV4-3, the J call TRBJ1-5; D is ambiguous. From germline, CDR1 is LGHNA and CDR2 YSLEER. V gave up 0 bases and J gave up 6 bases, with 12 bases separating them. The CDR3 sequence is 15 residues long. The CDR3 DNA sequence: TGCGCCAGCAGCCAAGAGTCCTTTGGTGGTCAGCCCCAGCATTTT. As protein: CASSQESFGGQPQHF.

The genes are TRBV28 and TRBJ1-2; 7 nucleotides line up with TRBD1. The CDR3 loop spans 16 amino acids. Germline V CDR1 and CDR2: MDHEN, SYDVKM. Germline trimming cut 4 bases from V and 7 bases from J; bases unmatched to any gene: 15. The CDR3 nucleotides read TGTGCCAGCAGTTCGTATCAGACAGGGCTGTCTATTGGCTACACCTTC. This sequence encodes CASSSYQTGLSIGYTF.

This chain connects TRBV13 to TRBJ2-1; 9 bases match TRBD2. Trimming removed 1 base from V and 0 bases from J; junction bases left unmatched: 10. This CDR3 spans 19 amino acids. CDR1 PRHDT and CDR2 FYEKMQ come from the germline V gene (reference sequence). DNA of the CDR3: TGTGCCAGCAGCTTAGAAATTTGGAAGCGGGGGGACTCCTACAATGAGCAGTTCTTC. It specifies CASSLEIWKRGDSYNEQFF.

The chain combines TRBV19 with TRBJ2-2; D possibly corresponds to TRBD2 (6 bases). Trimming removed 9 bases at V and 3 bases at J, with 17 bases between. Germline loops: CDR1 LNHDA, CDR2 SQIVND (reference sequence). CDR3 length: 15 amino acids. CDR3 nucleotides: TGTGCCAGCACCCCGGGGGTGCCTTACACCGGGGAGCTGTTTTTT. Amino acids: CASTPGVPYTGELFF.

This clone is judged medium-sized. CDR3 sequence reads: CASSFERNTEAFF. CDR3 DNA sequence: TGTGCCAGCAGCTTCGAGAGGAACACTGAAGCTTTCTTT. The V gene is TRBV5-4, the J gene TRBJ1-1, with D uncertain. The germline V gene encodes CDR1 SGHNT and CDR2 YYREEE (reference sequence). The CDR3 extends over 13 amino acids. V was pared by 2 bases and J by 1 base, with 6 bases between.

The CDR3 reads CASSYGGRNTIYF. CDR3 in DNA: TGTGCCAGCAGTTACGGAGGCCGAAACACCATATATTTT. The V call is TRBV6-5, the J call TRBJ1-3; no reliable D call. The V gene lost 2 bases and the J gene lost 5 bases, with 7 bases spanning the gap. Germline V gene data show CDR1 as MNHEY and CDR2 as SVGAGI. The CDR3 totals 13 residues.

This clone occurred a few times. The gene calls are TRBV13 and TRBJ1-4; 11 bases align to TRBD1. Germline-derived CDR1 and CDR2 are PRHDT and FYEKMQ (reference sequence). This CDR3 is built from 15 residues. V was clipped by 5 bases and J by 7 bases; unmatched bases: 6. The CDR3 is CASSIRGTGGEKLFF. The CDR3 nucleotides read TGTGCCAGCAGCATACGCGGGACAGGGGGTGAAAAACTGTTTTTT.

This clone was seen more than once but under ten times. This chain connects TRBV30 to TRBJ2-4, with 15 positions matching TRBD2. This CDR3 contains 16 residues. Germline lookup yields CDR1 GTSNPN and CDR2 SVGIG (reference sequence). V shed 2 bases and J 6 bases; nucleotides not matched to a gene: 5. The CDR3 here is CAWSPLGLAGGNIQYF. CDR3 DNA: TGTGCCTGGAGTCCATTGGGACTAGCGGGGGGAAACATTCAGTACTTC. Complete variable domain (other parts from reference TRBV30 and TRBJ2-4): SQTIHQWPATLVQPVGSPLSLECTVEGTSNPNLYWYRQAAGRGLQLLFYSVGIGQISSEVPQNLSASRPQDRQFILSSKKLLLSDSGFYLCAWSPLGLAGGNIQYFGAGTRLSVL.

Note on this clone: Other DNA sequences in the sample encode the same CDR3. This rearrangement joins TRBV7-8 to TRBJ2-5, with D possibly matching TRBD2 (5 bases). CDR1 is SGHVS and CDR2 is FQNEAQ in the germline V gene. The length of the CDR3 is 17 residues. V dropped 5 bases and J dropped 5 bases, with 24 bases sitting between them. In nucleotides, the CDR3 is TGTGCCAGCAGCATTAGGCCCCCCATCGGGGTTGGGGAGACCCAGTACTTC. Its protein is CASSIRPPIGVGETQYF. The complete variable domain, with remaining parts taken from reference TRBV7-8 and TRBJ2-5, reads GAGVSQSPRYKVAKRGQDVALRCDPISGHVSLFWYQQALGQGPEFLTYFQNEAQLDKSGLPSDRFFAERPEGSVSTLKIQRTQQEDSAVYLCASSIRPPIGVGETQYFGPGTRLLVL.

This chain joins TRBV6-5 and TRBJ1-3, with D perhaps matching TRBD1 (5 bases). The CDR3 spans 14 residues. Germline V gives CDR1 MNHEY, CDR2 SVGAGI. V shed 6 bases and J shed 1 base, with 10 bases lying between them. DNA for the CDR3: TGTGCCAGCAGCCCTGGGGGGTCTGGAAACACCATATATTTT. Amino acid sequence: CASSPGGSGNTIYF.

The V gene is TRBV6-6, the J gene TRBJ1-6, with TRBD1 matching over 7 bases. Germline values: CDR1 MNHNY, CDR2 SVGAGI (reference sequence). The CDR3 extends over 14 amino acids. V lost 4 bases, J lost 9 bases, and 6 bases stayed unmatched. The DNA for the CDR3 is TGTGCCAGCAGTTCCGGGGACAGAGGTTCACCCCTCCACTTT. Protein sequence: CASSSGDRGSPLHF.

V is TRBV7-2 and J is TRBJ2-5; D might be TRBD1 or TRBD2, each matching 6 bases. The V gene lost 1 base and the J gene lost 4 bases, with 13 bases spanning the gap. The length of the CDR3 is 15 residues. CDR1 is SGHTA and CDR2 is FQGNSA in the germline V gene. CDR3 bases: TGTGCCAGCAGCTTAGACAGGGTGGGGGGAGAGACCCAGTACTTC. It encodes CASSLDRVGGETQYF. Based on the CDR3 plus reference TRBV7-2 and TRBJ2-5, the full variable domain is GAGVSQSPSNKVTEKGKDVELRCDPISGHTALYWYRQSLGQGLEFLIYFQGNSAPDKSGLPSDRFSAERTGGSVSTLTIQRTQQEDSAVYLCASSLDRVGGETQYFGPGTRLLVL.

J is TRBJ1-6 and V is TRBV5-1, with TRBD1 matching 7 bases. The trim removed 1 base at V and 7 bases at J, leaving 2 bases unmatched. The CDR3 has 14 amino acids. Germline lookup yields CDR1 SGHRS and CDR2 YFSETQ. CDR3 nucleotides: TGCGCCAGCAGCTTGACAGGGGAAAATTCACCCCTCCACTTT. Encoded protein: CASSLTGENSPLHF.

This clone was detected a few times. This rearrangement joins TRBV7-9 to TRBJ1-2; tentative D call: TRBD1 (6 bases). This CDR3 has 15 amino acids. V lost 8 bases, J lost 8 bases, and 24 bases lay in between. The V gene's germline CDR1 is SEHNR and CDR2 FQNEAQ (reference sequence). CDR3 coding DNA: TGTGCCAGCTCGGGGCCAGCCGACAGGTCCGGGGGCTACACCTTC. Protein sequence: CASSGPADRSGGYTF.

The V gene is TRBV4-1, the J gene TRBJ2-1; 12 bases align to TRBD2. Per the germline V gene, CDR1 is MGHRA and CDR2 is YSYEKL. Losses at the gene ends were 3 bases for V and 3 bases for J; bases not matched to a gene: 15. There are 20 residues in the CDR3. CDR3 coding DNA: TGCGCCAGCAGCCAGGGGAGACTAGCGGGGGCCCTATCGGACTACAATGAGCAGTTCTTC. Protein product: CASSQGRLAGALSDYNEQFF.

V gene TRBV27 combines with J gene TRBJ2-5; weak D call: TRBD2 (7 bases). Trimming took 2 bases from V and 4 from J, leaving 17 bases between them. This CDR3 has 16 amino acids. Germline values: CDR1 MNHEY, CDR2 SMNVEV (reference sequence). The CDR3 coding sequence is TGTGCCAGCAGTTTAATAGGGGGGGACCCCAGAGAGACCCAGTACTTC. It encodes CASSLIGGDPRETQYF.

The CDR3 bases are TGCGCCAGCAGCTGGGTAGCGGGGAACACTGAAGCTTTCTTT. It yields the protein CASSWVAGNTEAFF. This chain links TRBV5-1 with TRBJ1-1; no reliable D call. The V and J ends lost 3 bases and 1 base respectively, with 10 bases between them. Germline CDR1 reads SGHRS; CDR2 reads YFSETQ. This CDR3 is built from 14 residues.

A few counts support this clone. The chain carries TRBV6-5 and TRBJ1-6; 9 positions agree with TRBD1. V lost 2 bases, J lost 10 bases, and 6 bases stayed unmatched. This CDR3 has 15 residues. Germline V gene data show CDR1 as MNHEY and CDR2 as SVGAGI. DNA of the CDR3: TGTGCCAGCAGTTACACAGGGGGCAAAGAATCACCCCTCCACTTT. Residues: CASSYTGGKESPLHF.

The chain joins TRBV9 to TRBJ2-1; no firm D call. The CDR3 totals 13 residues. Germline-derived CDR1 and CDR2 are SGDLS and YYNGEE. V gave up 4 bases and J gave up 7 bases, with 12 bases separating them. The CDR3 sequence: CASSFSEVNEQFF. For the CDR3, the DNA is TGTGCCAGCAGCTTCAGCGAGGTAAATGAGCAGTTCTTC.

In this sample, this clone turned up a few times. The J gene is TRBJ2-7, the V gene TRBV18; D might be TRBD2 (5 bases). Between the trimmed V and J ends, which lost 3 bases and 3 bases, there was a span of 21 bases. CDR1 is KGHSH and CDR2 is LQKENI in the germline V gene. The CDR3 totals 17 residues. The CDR3 DNA reads TGTGCCAGCTCACCCCCGGGATCAACCACGATGAGCTACGAGCAGTACTTC. It specifies CASSPPGSTTMSYEQYF.

The V call is TRBV7-9, the J call TRBJ1-1; TRBD1 might be the D (5 bases). The CDR3 runs 12 residues. Trimming cost V 3 bases and J 5 bases, with 7 bases left between them. Germline V gene lookup returns CDR1 SEHNR and CDR2 FQNEAQ (reference sequence). CDR3 sequence reads: CASSLGETEAFF. The CDR3 nucleotides are TGTGCCAGCAGCTTGGGGGAGACTGAAGCTTTCTTT.

The chain recombines TRBV5-1 with TRBJ2-2; D possibly uses TRBD1 or TRBD2 (6 bases each). V was pared by 1 base and J by 2 bases, with 12 bases between. The CDR3 contains 16 residues. Germline CDR1 reads SGHRS; CDR2 reads YFSETQ. CDR3 DNA sequence: TGCGCCAGCAGCTTGCCGGGGGCACTTAACACCGGGGAGCTGTTTTTT. This translates into CASSLPGALNTGELFF. Together with reference TRBV5-1 and TRBJ2-2, the CDR3 gives the full variable domain: KAGVTQTPRYLIKTRGQQVTLSCSPISGHRSVSWYQQTPGQGLQFLFEYFSETQRNKGNFPGRFSGRQFSNSRSEMNVSTLELGDSALYLCASSLPGALNTGELFFGEGSRLTVL.